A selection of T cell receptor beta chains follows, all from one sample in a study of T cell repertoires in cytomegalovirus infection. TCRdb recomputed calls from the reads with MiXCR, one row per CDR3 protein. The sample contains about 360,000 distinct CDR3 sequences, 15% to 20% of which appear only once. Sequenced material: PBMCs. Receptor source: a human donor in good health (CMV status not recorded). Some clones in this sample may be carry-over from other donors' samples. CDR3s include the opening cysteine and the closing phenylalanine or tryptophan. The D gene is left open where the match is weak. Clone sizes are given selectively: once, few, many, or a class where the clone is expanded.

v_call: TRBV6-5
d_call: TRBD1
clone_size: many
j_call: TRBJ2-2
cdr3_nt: TGTGCCAGCAGTCGTAGACAGGGGGCTGTCGCCGGGGAGCTGTTTTTT
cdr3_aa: CASSRRQGAVAGELFF

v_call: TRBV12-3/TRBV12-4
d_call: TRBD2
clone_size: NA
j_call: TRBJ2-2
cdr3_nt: TGTGCCAGCAGTTCCGGGACTAGAAGGACCCGCGGCACCGGGGAGCTGTTTTTT
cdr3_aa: CASSSGTRRTRGTGELFF

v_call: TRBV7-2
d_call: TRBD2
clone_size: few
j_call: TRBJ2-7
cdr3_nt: TGTGCCAGCAGCTTTACTAGCGGGGCCAGCTACGAGCAGTACTTC
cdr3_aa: CASSFTSGASYEQYF

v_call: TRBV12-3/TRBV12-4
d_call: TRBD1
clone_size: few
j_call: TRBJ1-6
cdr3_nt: TGTGCCAGCAGTTCTCACCGGGACGGACAGGGCAATTCACCCCTCCACTTT
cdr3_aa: CASSSHRDGQGNSPLHF

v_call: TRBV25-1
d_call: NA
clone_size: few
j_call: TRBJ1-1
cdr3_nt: TGTGCCAGCAGTGACGGGTTGACCACTGAAGCTTTCTTT
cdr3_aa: CASSDGLTTEAFF

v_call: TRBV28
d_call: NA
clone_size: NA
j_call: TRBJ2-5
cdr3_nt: TGTGCCAGCTACCAGGGCGAGACCCAGTACTTC
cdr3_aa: CASYQGETQYF

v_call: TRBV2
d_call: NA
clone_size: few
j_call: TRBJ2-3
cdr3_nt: TGTGCCAGCAGTTGGGTCAGCGGCACAGATACGCAGTATTTT
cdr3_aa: CASSWVSGTDTQYF

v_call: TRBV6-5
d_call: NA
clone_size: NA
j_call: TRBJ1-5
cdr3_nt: TGTGCCAGCAGTTCTGACAGTTATAGCAATCAGCCCCAGCATTTT
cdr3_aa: CASSSDSYSNQPQHF

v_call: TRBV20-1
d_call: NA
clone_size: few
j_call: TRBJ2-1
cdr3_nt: TGCAGTTTCCTAGCCCTGGGCGTTAGTGAGCAGTTCTTC
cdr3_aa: CSFLALGVSEQFF

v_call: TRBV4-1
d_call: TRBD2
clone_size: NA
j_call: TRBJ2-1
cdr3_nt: TGCGCCAGCAGCCAAGATAGCGGGAAAAATGAGCAGTTCTTC
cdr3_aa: CASSQDSGKNEQFF

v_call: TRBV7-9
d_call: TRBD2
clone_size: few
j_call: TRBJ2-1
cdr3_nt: TGTGCCAGCAGCTCCCAAGGGCGGGGGAGACGTAATGAGCAGTTCTTC
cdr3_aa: CASSSQGRGRRNEQFF

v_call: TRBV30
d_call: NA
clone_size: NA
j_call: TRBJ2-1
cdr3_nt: TGTGCCGGTTCCCAGGAGGGGGAGTGGGAGCAGTTCTTC
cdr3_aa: CAGSQEGEWEQFF

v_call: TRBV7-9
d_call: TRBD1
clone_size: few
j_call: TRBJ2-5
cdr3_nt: TGTGCCAGCAGCGTCTCCTCAGGGGGACATTACTTC
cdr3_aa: CASSVSSGGHYF